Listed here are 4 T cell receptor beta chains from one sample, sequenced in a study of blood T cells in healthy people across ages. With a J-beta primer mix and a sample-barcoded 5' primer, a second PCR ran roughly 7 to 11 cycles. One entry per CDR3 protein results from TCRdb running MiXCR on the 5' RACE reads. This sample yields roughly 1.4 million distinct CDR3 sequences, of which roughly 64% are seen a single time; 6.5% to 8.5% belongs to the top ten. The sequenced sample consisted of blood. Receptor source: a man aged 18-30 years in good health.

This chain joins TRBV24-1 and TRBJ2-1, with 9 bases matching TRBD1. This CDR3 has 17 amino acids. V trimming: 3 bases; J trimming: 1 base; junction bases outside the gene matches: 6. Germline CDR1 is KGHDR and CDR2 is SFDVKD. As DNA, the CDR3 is TGTGCCACCAGTGATGCCGGCGGGACAGGGTCCTACAATGAGCAGTTCTTC. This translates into CATSDAGGTGSYNEQFF.

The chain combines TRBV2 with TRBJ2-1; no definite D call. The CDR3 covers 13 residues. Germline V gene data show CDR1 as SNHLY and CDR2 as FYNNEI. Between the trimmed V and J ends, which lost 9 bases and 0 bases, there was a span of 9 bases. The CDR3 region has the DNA TGTGCCAGAGGCGGAAGCTCCTACAATGAGCAGTTCTTC. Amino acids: CARGGSSYNEQFF.

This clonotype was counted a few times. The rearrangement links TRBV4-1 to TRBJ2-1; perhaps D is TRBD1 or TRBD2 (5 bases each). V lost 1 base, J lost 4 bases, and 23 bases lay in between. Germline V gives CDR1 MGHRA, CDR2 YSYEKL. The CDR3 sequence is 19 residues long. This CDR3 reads CASSQAWDRLAEVYNEQFF. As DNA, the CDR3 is TGCGCCAGCAGCCAAGCCTGGGACCGGTTGGCGGAGGTGTACAATGAGCAGTTCTTC.

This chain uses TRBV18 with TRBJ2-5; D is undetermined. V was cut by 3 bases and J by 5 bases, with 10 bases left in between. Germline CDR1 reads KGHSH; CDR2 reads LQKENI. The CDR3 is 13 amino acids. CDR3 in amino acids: CASSPSYSETQYF. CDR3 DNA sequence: TGTGCCAGCTCACCTTCGTATTCGGAGACCCAGTACTTC.